The rows below give T cell receptor beta chains drawn from one sample of a study of sequential checkpoint blockade in melanoma. The repertoire was sequenced with immunoSEQ multiplex PCR; TCRdb's copy has only in-frame clones and lacks some. The table lists about 20,000 clones, 55% to 75% of them singletons. Sample: CD8+ T cells sorted from blood (inferred from file names), taken from a patient given nivolumab and ipilimumab in sequence. Receptor source: a human donor with melanoma. CDR3s include the opening cysteine and the closing phenylalanine or tryptophan. Fields, in order: D gene, clone size, V gene, J gene, CDR3 protein. D genes are given only for firm matches. Size is omitted from some rows. Given values are once, few, many or a class for expanded clones.

TRBD1	NA	TRBV7-8	TRBJ1-1	CASSSRTGPTEAFF
NA	NA	TRBV9	TRBJ1-2	CASSPGGSNYGYTF
NA	NA	TRBV5-8	TRBJ1-5	CASSLGVDQPQHF
NA	NA	TRBV19	TRBJ1-2	CASSIYRWNYGYTF
TRBD1	NA	TRBV27	TRBJ1-4	CASRPGQSNEKLFF
TRBD1	few	TRBV6-5	TRBJ1-1	CASSEGGAAEAFF
TRBD1	NA	TRBV27	TRBJ2-1	CASSSGTGGYNEQFF
NA	NA	TRBV28	TRBJ1-2	CASSAIGSFYGYTF
NA	NA	TRBV7-8	TRBJ2-7	CASSLAQGYYEQYF
NA	NA	TRBV25-1	TRBJ2-1	CASSDGSGEQFF
TRBD2	NA	TRBV11-3	TRBJ2-2	CASSSRKRDRDTGELFF
NA	NA	TRBV18	TRBJ1-2	CASSTSGVPHTLNYGYTF
NA	NA	TRBV2	TRBJ1-5	CASSDYNQPQHF
NA	NA	TRBV7-9	TRBJ1-1	CASTNQRGEAFF
NA	NA	TRBV6-5	TRBJ1-2	CASSYSGSYGYTF